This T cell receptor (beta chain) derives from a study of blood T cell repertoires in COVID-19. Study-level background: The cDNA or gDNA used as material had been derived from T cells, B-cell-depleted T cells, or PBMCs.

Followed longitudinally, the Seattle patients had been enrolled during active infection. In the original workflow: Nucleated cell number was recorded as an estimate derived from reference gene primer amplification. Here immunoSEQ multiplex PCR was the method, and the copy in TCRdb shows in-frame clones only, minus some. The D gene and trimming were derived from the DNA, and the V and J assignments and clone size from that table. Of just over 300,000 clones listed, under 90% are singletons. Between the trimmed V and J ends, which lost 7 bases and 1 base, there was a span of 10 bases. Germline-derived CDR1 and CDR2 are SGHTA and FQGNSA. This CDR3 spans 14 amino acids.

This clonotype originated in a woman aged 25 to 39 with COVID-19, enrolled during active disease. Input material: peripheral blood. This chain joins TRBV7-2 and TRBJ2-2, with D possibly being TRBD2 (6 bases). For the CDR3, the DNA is TGTGCCAGCATCCGTAGCGGGAACACCGGGGAGCTGTTTTTT. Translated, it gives CASIRSGNTGELFF.